This is a list of T cell receptor beta chains from one sample in a study of blood T cell repertoires in COVID-19. Libraries were prepared by immunoSEQ multiplex PCR; TCRdb keeps only in-frame clonotypes and omits some of them. The sample lists some 190,000 clones, 70% to 90% seen once, with 1.1% in the top ten. The sequenced material came from peripheral blood. The receptors were gathered from a man aged 25-40 years with acute or convalescent COVID-19. CDR3s include the opening cysteine and the closing phenylalanine or tryptophan.

v_gene,CDR3aa
TRBV29-1,CSVEVLQANTEAFF
TRBV7-3,CASSPRGQGAESTDTQYF
TRBV10-2,CASSRGAGGWDTQYF
TRBV7-6,CASSLGVVSGWNGGEQFF
TRBV28,CACNVGGEKLFF
TRBV18,CASSLLDSSGANVLTF
TRBV5-1,CASSLERAGIEEAFF
TRBV28,CASSGPSEINEQFF
TRBV7-2,CASSLALSAQHF
TRBV11-2,CASSESVRQPATNEKLFF
TRBV5-8,CASSPTGWVGDHQPQHF
TRBV28,CASSVYGQGNTGELFF
TRBV4-1,CASSQDWRHQNEKLFF
TRBV7-9,CASSLPGVVATEAFF
TRBV10-1,CATRDRGSGYTF
TRBV4-1,CASSHDRSDTQYF
TRBV2,CASSLGQGSTNEKLFF
TRBV29-1,CSVELSEKLFF
TRBV5-8,CASSQPYRAGDEKLFF
TRBV18,CASSPPSSGGPFTGELFF
TRBV5-1,CASRLGGRGHTEAFF
TRBV2,CASSAQGQGGAYEQYF
TRBV27,CASSLYGGLQPQHF
TRBV18,CASSQDRYSPLHF
TRBV3-1/TRBV3-2,CASSPTWTAEAFF
TRBV29-1,CSIWTGMNTGELFF
TRBV2,CASFLQGGNSPLHF
TRBV28,CASRGQGAPSEQFF
TRBV4-1,CASSPLAGDLETQYF